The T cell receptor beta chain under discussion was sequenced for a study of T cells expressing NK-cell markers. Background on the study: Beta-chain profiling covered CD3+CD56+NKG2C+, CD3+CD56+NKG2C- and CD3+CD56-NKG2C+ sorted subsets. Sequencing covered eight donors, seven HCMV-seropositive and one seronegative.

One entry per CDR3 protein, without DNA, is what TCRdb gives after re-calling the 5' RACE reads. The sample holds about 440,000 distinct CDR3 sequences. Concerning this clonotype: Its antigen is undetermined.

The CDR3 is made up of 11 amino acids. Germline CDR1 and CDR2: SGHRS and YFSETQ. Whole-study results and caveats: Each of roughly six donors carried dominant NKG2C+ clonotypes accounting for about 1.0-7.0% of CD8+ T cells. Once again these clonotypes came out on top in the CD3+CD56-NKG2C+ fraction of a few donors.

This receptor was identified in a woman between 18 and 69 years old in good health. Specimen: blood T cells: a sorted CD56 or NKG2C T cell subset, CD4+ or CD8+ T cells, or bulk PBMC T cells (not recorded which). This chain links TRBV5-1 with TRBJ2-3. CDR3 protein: CASSAEYTQYF.